Listed below are T cell receptor beta chains from one sample, sequenced in a study of shared clonotypes between healthy human individuals. Produced via immunoSEQ multiplex PCR; TCRdb's table is partial and in-frame only. The sample has roughly 2 million clones; 95% are singletons. Sequencing input: naive CD4+ T cells sorted from blood. The receptor source for this set is a man aged 18 to 30 in good health. Both conserved end residues are trimmed from each CDR3.

TRBV6-5,TRBJ1-2,ASSARDLANYGYT
TRBV30,TRBJ1-5,AWSRLGGQPQH
TRBV29-1,TRBJ1-2,SVVTGTGLYGYT
TRBV5-1,TRBJ2-7,ASSLGSGTGDKQY
TRBV7-2,TRBJ1-2,ASSLGFGGNYGYT
TRBV29-1,TRBJ2-5,SATYGTGELETQY
TRBV12-5,TRBJ2-1,ASGLAPTSGRVPDEQF
TRBV11-2,TRBJ2-7,ASSLASGGPYEQY
TRBV4-2,TRBJ2-7,ASSHAGTSSYEQY
TRBV2,TRBJ1-1,ASSPRETEAF
TRBV19,TRBJ1-2,ASSRRGASYGYT
TRBV11-1,TRBJ2-3,ASSGTGGAGTDTQY
TRBV7-9,TRBJ1-3,ASSFRAGRGNTIY
TRBV9,TRBJ1-5,ASSAGTESNQPQH
TRBV6-5,TRBJ2-7,ASSYSQAGTHYEQY
TRBV5-1,TRBJ2-7,ASSLNWQGDEQY
TRBV28,TRBJ1-2,ASSLFTSIHNYGYT
TRBV2,TRBJ1-3,ASTSKGGGNTIY
TRBV7-7,TRBJ2-5,ASSWDRGETQY
TRBV18,TRBJ2-7,ASSLGTSYEQY
TRBV5-1,TRBJ2-7,ASSFSGASYEQY
TRBV5-4,TRBJ2-1,ASETSGGANEQF
TRBV7-2,TRBJ2-7,ASSPGLAGVRY
TRBV5-1,TRBJ1-6,ASSFAKENSPLH
TRBV6-5,TRBJ1-6,ASSPGTSYNSPLH
TRBV9,TRBJ2-7,ASSVASSLIYEQY
TRBV7-9,TRBJ2-7,ASSSDRASHEQY
TRBV13,TRBJ2-7,ASSPGTSGTYEQY
TRBV5-4,TRBJ2-6,ASSLNLGSVNVLT
TRBV7-9,TRBJ1-1,ASPTEAF
TRBV5-4,TRBJ2-5,ASSSGLAGGPEETQY
TRBV2,TRBJ1-6,ASSEARGFSPLH
TRBV7-9,TRBJ2-7,ASSLGQQHYEQY
TRBV6-5,TRBJ2-5,ASSYGLAGEQETQY
TRBV5-4,TRBJ1-1,ASSHRQGLNTEAF
TRBV5-6,TRBJ2-7,ASSWWGQPAYEQY
TRBV25-1,TRBJ2-5,ASSIGDRPQETQY
TRBV2,TRBJ2-5,ASRVPGTREETQY
TRBV5-1,TRBJ2-2,ASSLQGWDTGELF
TRBV5-6,TRBJ1-2,ASSLPGTGSMGYT
TRBV7-6,TRBJ2-7,ASSYVGSYEQY
TRBV27,TRBJ1-6,ASSATGRPTLH
TRBV5-1,TRBJ2-1,ASSLGGQASYNEQF
TRBV10-1,TRBJ2-2,ASSESGRVTGELF
TRBV9,TRBJ1-4,ASSNSDRVAEKLF
TRBV11-2,TRBJ1-1,ASSLWETEAF
TRBV11-2,TRBJ1-1,ASSLFVGGQTEAF
TRBV30,TRBJ2-1,AWATPGQFSYNEQF
TRBV18,TRBJ1-5,ASSPLPGQGWPQH
TRBV2,TRBJ2-5,ASSVLGGFQETQY
TRBV21-1,TRBJ2-7,ASSKLLVGETYEQY
TRBV7-9,TRBJ2-1,ASSFSLAGRYNEQF
TRBV7-2,TRBJ2-7,ASSPDRGLYEQY
TRBV5-1,TRBJ2-7,ASAGQGYEQY
TRBV11-2,TRBJ1-6,ASSLAGSSYNSPLH